Sequencing of this T cell receptor beta chain was carried out in a study of shared clonotypes between healthy human individuals. Using approximately 190 ng DNA, about 30,000 T cell genomes, the sorted-subset replicate PCRs were run. Method: immunoSEQ multiplex PCR; TCRdb's copy keeps in-frame clones and lacks some. The repertoire holds 730,000 or so clones, with around 72% as singletons. Germline lookup yields CDR1 SGHAT and CDR2 FQNNGV. With 1 base removed from V and 4 bases from J, the gap between germline ends came to 7 bases. The CDR3 extends over 13 amino acids. The chain has TRBV11-2 and TRBJ2-5, with unresolved D. Material for sequencing was memory CD4+ T cells sorted from blood. The subset was: CD45RA-negative fraction. This receptor was identified in a woman in her twenties or thirties in good health. DNA of the CDR3: TGTGCCAGCAGCTTAGGGAGTCGAGAGACCCAGTACTTC. It codes for CASSLGSRETQYF.